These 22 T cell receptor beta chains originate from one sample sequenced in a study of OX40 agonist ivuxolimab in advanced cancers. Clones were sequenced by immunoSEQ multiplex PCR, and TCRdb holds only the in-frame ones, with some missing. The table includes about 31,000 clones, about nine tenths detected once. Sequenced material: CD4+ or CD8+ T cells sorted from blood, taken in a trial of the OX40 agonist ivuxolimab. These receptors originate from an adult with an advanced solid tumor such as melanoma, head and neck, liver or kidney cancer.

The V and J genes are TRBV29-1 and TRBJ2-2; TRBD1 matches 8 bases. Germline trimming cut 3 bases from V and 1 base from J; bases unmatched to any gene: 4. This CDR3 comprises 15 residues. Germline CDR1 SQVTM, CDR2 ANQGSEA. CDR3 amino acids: CSVDPGQENTGELFF. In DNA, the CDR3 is TGCAGCGTTGATCCGGGACAGGAGAACACCGGGGAGCTGTTTTTT.

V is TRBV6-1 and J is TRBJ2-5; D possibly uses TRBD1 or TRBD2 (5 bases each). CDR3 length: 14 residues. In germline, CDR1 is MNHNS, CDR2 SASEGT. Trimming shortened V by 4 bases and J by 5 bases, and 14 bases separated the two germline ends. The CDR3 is CASSGGGSGETQYF. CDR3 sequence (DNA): TGTGCCAGCAGTGGGGGCGGATCGGGGGAGACCCAGTACTTC.

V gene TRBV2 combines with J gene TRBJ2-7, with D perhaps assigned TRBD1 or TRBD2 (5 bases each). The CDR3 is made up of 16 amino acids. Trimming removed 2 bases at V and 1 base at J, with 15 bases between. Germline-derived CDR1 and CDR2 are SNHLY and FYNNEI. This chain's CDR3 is CASSEMDMGESYEQYF. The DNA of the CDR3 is TGTGCCAGCAGTGAAATGGATATGGGGGAATCCTACGAGCAGTACTTC.

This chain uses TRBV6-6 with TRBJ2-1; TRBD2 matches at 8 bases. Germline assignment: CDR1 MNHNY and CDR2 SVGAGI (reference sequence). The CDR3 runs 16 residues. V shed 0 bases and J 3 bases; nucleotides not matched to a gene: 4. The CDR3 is CASSYSISGIYNEQFF. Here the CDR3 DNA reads TGTGCCAGCAGTTACTCGATTAGCGGGATCTACAATGAGCAGTTCTTC.

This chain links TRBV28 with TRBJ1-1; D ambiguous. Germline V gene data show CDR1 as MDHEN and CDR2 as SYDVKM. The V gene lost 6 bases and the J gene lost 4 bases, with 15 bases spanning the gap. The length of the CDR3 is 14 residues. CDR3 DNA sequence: TGTGCCAGCAGCCCATCGGGCGGGTTCACTGAAGCTTTCTTT. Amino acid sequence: CASSPSGGFTEAFF.

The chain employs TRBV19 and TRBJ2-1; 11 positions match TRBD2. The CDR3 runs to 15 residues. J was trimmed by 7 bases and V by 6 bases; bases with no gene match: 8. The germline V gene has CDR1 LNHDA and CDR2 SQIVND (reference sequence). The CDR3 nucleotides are TGTGCCAGTAGCCAACTAGCGGGAGCCGGGAATGAGCAGTTCTTC. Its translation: CASSQLAGAGNEQFF.

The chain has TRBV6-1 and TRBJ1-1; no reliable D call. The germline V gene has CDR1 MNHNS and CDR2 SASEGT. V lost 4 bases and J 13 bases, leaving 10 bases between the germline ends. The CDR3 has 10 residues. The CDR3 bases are TGTGCCAGCAGTGCCCCCACCGATTTCTTT. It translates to CASSAPTDFF.

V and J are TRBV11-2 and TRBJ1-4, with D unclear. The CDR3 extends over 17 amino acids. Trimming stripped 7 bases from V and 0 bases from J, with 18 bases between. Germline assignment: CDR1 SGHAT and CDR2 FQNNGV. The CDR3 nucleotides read TGTGCCAGCACCACCGGGCCAGGCTTCTCAACTAATGAAAAACTGTTTTTT. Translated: CASTTGPGFSTNEKLFF.

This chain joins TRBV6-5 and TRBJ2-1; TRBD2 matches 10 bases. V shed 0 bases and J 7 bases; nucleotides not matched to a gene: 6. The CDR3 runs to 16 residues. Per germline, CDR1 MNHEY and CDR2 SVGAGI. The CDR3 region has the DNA TGTGCCAGCAGTTACTCGCTAGCGGGAGTTGGAAATGAGCAGTTCTTC. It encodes CASSYSLAGVGNEQFF.

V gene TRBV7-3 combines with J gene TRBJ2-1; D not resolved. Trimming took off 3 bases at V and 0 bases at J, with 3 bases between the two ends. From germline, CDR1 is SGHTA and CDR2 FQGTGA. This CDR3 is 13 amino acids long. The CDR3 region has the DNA TGTGCCAGCAGCTTGAGCTCCTACAATGAGCAGTTCTTC. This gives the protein CASSLSSYNEQFF.

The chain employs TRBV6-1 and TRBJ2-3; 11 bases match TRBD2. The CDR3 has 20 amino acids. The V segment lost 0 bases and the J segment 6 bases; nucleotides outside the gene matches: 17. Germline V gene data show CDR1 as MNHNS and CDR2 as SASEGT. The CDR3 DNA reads TGTGCCAGCAGTGAAGCGCTCAAGTTTGTAGCGGGAGGGCCTCTGGATACGCAGTATTTT. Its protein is CASSEALKFVAGGPLDTQYF.

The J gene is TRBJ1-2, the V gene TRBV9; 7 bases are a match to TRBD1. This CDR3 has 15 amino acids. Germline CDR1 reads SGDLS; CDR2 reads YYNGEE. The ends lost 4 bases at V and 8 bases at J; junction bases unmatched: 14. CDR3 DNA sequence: TGTGCCAGCAGCCTAAACAGGGGAGGGTACGAGGGCTACACCTTC. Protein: CASSLNRGGYEGYTF.

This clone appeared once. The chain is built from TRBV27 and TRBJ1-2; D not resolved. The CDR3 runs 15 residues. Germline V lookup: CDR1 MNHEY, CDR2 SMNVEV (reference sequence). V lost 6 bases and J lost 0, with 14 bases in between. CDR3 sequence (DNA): TGTGCCAGCAGGTCCCTAGGGTTTACTAACTATGGCTACACCTTC. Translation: CASRSLGFTNYGYTF.

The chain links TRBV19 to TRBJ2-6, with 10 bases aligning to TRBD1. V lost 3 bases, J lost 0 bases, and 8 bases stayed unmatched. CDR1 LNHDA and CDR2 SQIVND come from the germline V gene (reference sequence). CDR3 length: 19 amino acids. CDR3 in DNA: TGTGCCAGTAGTATTGTGGTCGGACAGGGGGTCTCTGGGGCCAACGTCCTGACTTTC. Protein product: CASSIVVGQGVSGANVLTF.

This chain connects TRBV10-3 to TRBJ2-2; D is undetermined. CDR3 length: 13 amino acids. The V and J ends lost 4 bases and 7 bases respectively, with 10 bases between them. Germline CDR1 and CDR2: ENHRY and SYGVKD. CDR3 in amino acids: CAISGDPFGELFF. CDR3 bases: TGTGCCATCAGTGGAGACCCATTCGGGGAGCTGTTTTTT.

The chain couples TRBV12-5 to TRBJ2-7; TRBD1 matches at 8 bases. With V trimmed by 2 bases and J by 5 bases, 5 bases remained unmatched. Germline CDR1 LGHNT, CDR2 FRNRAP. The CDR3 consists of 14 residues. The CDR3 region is CASGLRGQGNEQYV. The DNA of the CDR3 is TGTGCTAGTGGTTTGCGTGGACAGGGAAACGAGCAGTACGTC.

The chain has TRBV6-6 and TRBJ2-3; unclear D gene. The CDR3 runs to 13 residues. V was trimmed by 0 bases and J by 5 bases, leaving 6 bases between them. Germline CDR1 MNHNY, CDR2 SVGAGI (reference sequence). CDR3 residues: CASSYSEIDTQYF. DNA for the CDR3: TGTGCCAGCAGTTACTCGGAAATAGATACGCAGTATTTT.

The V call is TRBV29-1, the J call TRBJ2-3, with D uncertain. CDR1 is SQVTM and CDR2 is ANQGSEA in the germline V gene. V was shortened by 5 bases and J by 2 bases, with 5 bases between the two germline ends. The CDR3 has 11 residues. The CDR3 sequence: CSVTFTDTQYF. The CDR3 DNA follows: TGCAGCGTTACCTTCACAGATACGCAGTATTTT.

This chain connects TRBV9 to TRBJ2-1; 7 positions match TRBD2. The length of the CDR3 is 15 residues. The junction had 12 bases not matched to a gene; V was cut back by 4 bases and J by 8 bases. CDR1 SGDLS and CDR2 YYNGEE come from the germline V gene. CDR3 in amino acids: CASSPRTREFDEQFF. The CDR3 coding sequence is TGTGCCAGCAGCCCCCGGACGCGGGAGTTCGATGAGCAGTTCTTC. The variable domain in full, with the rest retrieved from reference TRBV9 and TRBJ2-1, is DSGVTQTPKHLITATGQRVTLRCSPRSGDLSVYWYQQSLDQGLQFLIQYYNGEERAKGNILERFSAQQFPDLHSELNLSSLELGDSALYFCASSPRTREFDEQFFGPGTRLTVL.

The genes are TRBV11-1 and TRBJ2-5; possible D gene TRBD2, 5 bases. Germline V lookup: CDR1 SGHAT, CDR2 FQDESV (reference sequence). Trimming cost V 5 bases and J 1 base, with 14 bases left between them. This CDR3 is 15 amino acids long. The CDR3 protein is CASSPVASRQETQYF. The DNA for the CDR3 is TGTGCCAGCAGCCCGGTAGCGTCTCGCCAAGAGACCCAGTACTTC. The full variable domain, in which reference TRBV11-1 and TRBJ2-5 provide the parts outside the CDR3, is EAEVAQSPRYKITEKSQAVAFWCDPISGHATLYWYRQILGQGPELLVQFQDESVVDDSQLPKDRFSAERLKGVDSTLKIQPAELGDSAMYLCASSPVASRQETQYFGPGTRLLVL.

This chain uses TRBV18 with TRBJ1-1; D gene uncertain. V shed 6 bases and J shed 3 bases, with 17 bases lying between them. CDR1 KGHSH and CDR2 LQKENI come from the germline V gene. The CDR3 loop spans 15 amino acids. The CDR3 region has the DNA TGTGCCAGCTCCTTAGGGCCCTTGTTGTACACTGAAGCTTTCTTT. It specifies CASSLGPLLYTEAFF. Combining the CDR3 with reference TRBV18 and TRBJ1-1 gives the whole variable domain NAGVMQNPRHLVRRRGQEARLRCSPMKGHSHVYWYRQLPEEGLKFMVYLQKENIIDESGMPKERFSAEFPKEGPSILRIQQVVRGDSAAYFCASSLGPLLYTEAFFGQGTRLTVV.

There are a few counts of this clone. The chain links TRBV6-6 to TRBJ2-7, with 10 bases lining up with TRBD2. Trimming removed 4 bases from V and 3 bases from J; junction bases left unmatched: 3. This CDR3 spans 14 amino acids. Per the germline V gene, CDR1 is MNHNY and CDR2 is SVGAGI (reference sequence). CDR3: CASSLAGGHYEQYV. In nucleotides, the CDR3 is TGTGCCAGCAGTTTAGCGGGGGGCCACTACGAGCAGTACGTC.